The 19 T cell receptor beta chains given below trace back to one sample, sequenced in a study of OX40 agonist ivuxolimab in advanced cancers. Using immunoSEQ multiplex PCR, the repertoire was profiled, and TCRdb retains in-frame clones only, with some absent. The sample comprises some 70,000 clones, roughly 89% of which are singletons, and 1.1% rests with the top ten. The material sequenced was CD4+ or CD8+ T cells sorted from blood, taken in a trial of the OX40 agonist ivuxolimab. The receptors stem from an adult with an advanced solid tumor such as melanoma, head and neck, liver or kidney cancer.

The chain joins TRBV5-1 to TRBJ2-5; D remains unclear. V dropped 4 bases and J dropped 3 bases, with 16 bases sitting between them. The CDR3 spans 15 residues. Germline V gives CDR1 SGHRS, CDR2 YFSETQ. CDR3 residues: CASSRNAAAKETQYF. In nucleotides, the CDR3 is TGCGCCAGCAGCCGGAACGCGGCAGCAAAAGAGACCCAGTACTTC.

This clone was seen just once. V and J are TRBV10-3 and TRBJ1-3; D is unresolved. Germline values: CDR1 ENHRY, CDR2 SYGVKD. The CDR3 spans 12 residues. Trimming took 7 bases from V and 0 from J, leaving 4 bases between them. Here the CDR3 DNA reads TGTGCCATCAAACCCTCTGGAAACACCATATATTTT. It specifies CAIKPSGNTIYF.

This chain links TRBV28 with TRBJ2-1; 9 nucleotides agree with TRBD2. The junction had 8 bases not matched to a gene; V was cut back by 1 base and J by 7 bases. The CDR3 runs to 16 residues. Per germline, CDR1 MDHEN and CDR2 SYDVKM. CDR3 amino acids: CASSLSGGGAGNEQFF. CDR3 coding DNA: TGTGCCAGCAGTTTATCGGGCGGGGGGGCAGGTAATGAGCAGTTCTTC.

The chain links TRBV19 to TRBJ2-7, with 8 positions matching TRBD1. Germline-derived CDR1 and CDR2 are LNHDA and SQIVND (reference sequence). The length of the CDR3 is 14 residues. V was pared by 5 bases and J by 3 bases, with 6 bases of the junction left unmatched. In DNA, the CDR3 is TGTGCCAGTAGTCCACGGACAGGGCGCTACGAGCAGTACTTC. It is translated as CASSPRTGRYEQYF. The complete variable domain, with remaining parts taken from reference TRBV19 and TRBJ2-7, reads DGGITQSPKYLFRKEGQNVTLSCEQNLNHDAMYWYRQDPGQGLRLIYYSQIVNDFQKGDIAEGYSVSREKKESFPLTVTSAQKNPTAFYLCASSPRTGRYEQYFGPGTRLTVT.

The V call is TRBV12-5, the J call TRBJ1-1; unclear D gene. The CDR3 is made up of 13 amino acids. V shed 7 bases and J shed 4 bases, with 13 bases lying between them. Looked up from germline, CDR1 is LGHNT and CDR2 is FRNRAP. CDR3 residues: CASALGFFTEAFF. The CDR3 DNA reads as TGTGCTAGTGCCTTGGGGTTTTTCACTGAAGCTTTCTTT. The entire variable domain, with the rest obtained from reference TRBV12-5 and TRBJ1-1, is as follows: DARVTQTPRHKVTEMGQEVTMRCQPILGHNTVFWYRQTMMQGLELLAYFRNRAPLDDSGMPKDRFSAEMPDATLATLKIQPSEPRDSAVYFCASALGFFTEAFFGQGTRLTVV.

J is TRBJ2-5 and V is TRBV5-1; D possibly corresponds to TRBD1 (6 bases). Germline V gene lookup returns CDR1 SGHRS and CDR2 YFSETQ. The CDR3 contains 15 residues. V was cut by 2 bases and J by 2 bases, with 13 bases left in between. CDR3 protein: CASSFFDGTQETQYF. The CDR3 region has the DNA TGCGCCAGCAGCTTTTTCGACGGGACACAAGAGACCCAGTACTTC. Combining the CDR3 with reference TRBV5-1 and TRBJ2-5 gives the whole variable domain KAGVTQTPRYLIKTRGQQVTLSCSPISGHRSVSWYQQTPGQGLQFLFEYFSETQRNKGNFPGRFSGRQFSNSRSEMNVSTLELGDSALYLCASSFFDGTQETQYFGPGTRLLVL.

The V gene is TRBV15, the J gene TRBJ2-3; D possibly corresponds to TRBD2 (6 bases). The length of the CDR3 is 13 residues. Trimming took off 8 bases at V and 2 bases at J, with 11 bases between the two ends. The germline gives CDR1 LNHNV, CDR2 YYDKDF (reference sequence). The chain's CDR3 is CATGAGFTDTQYF. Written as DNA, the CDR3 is TGTGCCACCGGAGCGGGCTTCACAGATACGCAGTATTTT.

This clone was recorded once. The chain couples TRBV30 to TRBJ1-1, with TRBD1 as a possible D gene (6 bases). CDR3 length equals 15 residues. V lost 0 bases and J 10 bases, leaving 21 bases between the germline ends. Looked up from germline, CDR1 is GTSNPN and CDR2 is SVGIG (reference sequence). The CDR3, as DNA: TGTGCCTGGAGTGTACGGCGAAGGGGGATTGACGGAGCTTTCTTT. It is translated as CAWSVRRRGIDGAFF.

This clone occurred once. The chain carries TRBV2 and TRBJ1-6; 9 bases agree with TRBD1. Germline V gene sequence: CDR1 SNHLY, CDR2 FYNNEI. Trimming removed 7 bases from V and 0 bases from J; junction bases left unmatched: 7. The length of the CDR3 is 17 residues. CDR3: CASKGGQGFSYNSPLHF. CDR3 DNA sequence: TGTGCCAGCAAGGGGGGACAGGGATTCTCCTATAATTCACCCCTCCACTTT.

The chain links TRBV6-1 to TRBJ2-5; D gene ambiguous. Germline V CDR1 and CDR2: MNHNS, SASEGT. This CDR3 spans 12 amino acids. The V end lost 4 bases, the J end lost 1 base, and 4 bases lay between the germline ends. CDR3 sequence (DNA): TGTGCCAGCAGTGTAACCCAAGAGACCCAGTACTTC. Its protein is CASSVTQETQYF.

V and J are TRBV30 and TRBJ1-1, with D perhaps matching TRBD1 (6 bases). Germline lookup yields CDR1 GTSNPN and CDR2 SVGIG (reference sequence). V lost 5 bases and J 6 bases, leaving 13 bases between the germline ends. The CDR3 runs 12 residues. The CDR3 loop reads CAWVRGKAEAFF. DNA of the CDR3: TGTGCCTGGGTTAGGGGGAAGGCTGAAGCTTTCTTT. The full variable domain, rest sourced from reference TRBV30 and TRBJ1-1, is SQTIHQWPATLVQPVGSPLSLECTVEGTSNPNLYWYRQAAGRGLQLLFYSVGIGQISSEVPQNLSASRPQDRQFILSSKKLLLSDSGFYLCAWVRGKAEAFFGQGTRLTVV.

CDR3 sequence (DNA): TGTGCCAGCAGCAACATAGCGGAGCACAATGAGCAGTTCTTC. Its translation is CASSNIAEHNEQFF. This chain uses TRBV7-8 with TRBJ2-1; perhaps TRBD2 as D (6 bases). Germline values: CDR1 SGHVS, CDR2 FQNEAQ. V lost 5 bases, J lost 5 bases, and 13 bases lay in between. This CDR3 has 14 residues.

CDR3 residues: CSVDRTGLGETQYF. For the CDR3, the DNA is TGCAGCGTTGACCGGACAGGGCTAGGAGAGACCCAGTACTTC. The rearrangement links TRBV29-1 to TRBJ2-5, with TRBD1 matching over 8 bases. The CDR3 runs to 14 residues. Losses at the gene ends were 3 bases for V and 4 bases for J; bases not matched to a gene: 7. The germline V gene has CDR1 SQVTM and CDR2 ANQGSEA.

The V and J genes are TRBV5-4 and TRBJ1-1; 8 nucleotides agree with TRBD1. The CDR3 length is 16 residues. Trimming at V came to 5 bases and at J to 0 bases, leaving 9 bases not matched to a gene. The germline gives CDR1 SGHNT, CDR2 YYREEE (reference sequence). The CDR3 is CASSPRQGRVNTEAFF. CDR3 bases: TGTGCCAGCAGTCCCAGACAGGGGAGGGTGAACACTGAAGCTTTCTTT.

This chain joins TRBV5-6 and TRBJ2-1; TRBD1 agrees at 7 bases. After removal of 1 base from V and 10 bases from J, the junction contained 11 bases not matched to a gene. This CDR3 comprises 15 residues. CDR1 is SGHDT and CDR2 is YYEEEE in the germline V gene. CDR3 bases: TGTGCCAGCAGCTTGATGACAGGGATAAACTACGAGCAGTTCTTC. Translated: CASSLMTGINYEQFF.

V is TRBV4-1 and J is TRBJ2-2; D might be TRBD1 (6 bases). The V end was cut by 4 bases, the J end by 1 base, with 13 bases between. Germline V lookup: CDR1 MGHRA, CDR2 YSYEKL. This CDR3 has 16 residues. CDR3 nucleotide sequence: TGCGCCAGCAGCCCCCAACCGGGACAGAACACCGGGGAGCTGTTTTTT. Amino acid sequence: CASSPQPGQNTGELFF.

CDR3 bases: TGTGCCAGCAGCCCTCAGGACACTGAAGCTTTCTTT. Amino acid sequence: CASSPQDTEAFF. This sequence joins TRBV14 and TRBJ1-1, with unresolved D. Per the germline V gene, CDR1 is SGHDN and CDR2 is FVKESK. V was shortened by 4 bases and J by 3 bases, with 6 bases between the two germline ends. CDR3 length: 12 amino acids.

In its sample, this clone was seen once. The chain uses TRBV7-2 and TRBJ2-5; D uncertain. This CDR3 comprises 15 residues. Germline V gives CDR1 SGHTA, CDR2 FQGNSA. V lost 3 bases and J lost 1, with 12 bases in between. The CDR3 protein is CASSFAGRRQETQYF. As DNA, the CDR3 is TGTGCCAGCAGCTTCGCTGGACGGCGCCAAGAGACCCAGTACTTC.

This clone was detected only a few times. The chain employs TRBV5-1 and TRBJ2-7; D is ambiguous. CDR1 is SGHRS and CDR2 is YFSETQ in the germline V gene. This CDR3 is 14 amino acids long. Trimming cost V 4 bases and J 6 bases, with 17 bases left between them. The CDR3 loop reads CASSPTSSAAEQYF. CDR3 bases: TGCGCCAGCAGCCCTACCTCCTCTGCGGCCGAGCAGTACTTC.